These 7 T cell receptor beta chains were sequenced from one sample in a study of CD8 T cells in ankylosing spondylitis. One entry per CDR3 protein results from TCRdb running MiXCR on the 5' RACE reads. Of 250,000 or so distinct CDR3 sequences listed, more than 20% are singletons. Material: blood, either unsorted or a sorted T cell fraction (not recorded which). The receptors here all came from a male donor with ankylosing spondylitis or in good health (not recorded which).

This clonotype was detected many times. The chain has TRBV29-1 and TRBJ2-7; D remains unclear. Germline V lookup: CDR1 SQVTM, CDR2 ANQGSEA. This CDR3 region has 11 residues. Deletions cut 0 bases from V and 6 bases from J, with 6 bases between. DNA of the CDR3: TGCAGCGTTGAAGAACATAGCGAGCAGTACTTC. Its protein product is CSVEEHSEQYF.

This clonotype was counted a few times. The chain is built from TRBV29-1 and TRBJ2-3; tentatively, D is TRBD2 (7 bases). V lost 4 bases, J lost 2 bases, and 13 bases lay in between. The CDR3 sequence is 14 residues long. The germline V gene encodes CDR1 SQVTM and CDR2 ANQGSEA. The CDR3 region has the DNA TGCAGCGTTGTGGGGGGGGCTTACACAGATACGCAGTATTTT. This codes for CSVVGGAYTDTQYF.

The rearrangement joins TRBV30 to TRBJ2-2; D uncertain. Germline lookup yields CDR1 GTSNPN and CDR2 SVGIG (reference sequence). This CDR3 has 11 amino acids. Between the trimmed V and J ends, which lost 1 base and 9 bases, there was a span of 6 bases. The CDR3 bases are TGTGCCTGGAGTGAGGCCTGGGAGCTGTTTTTT. This encodes CAWSEAWELFF.

The chain has TRBV20-1 and TRBJ2-7; maybe TRBD2 (5 bases). The ends were cut back, 5 bases at V and 0 bases at J, with 14 bases in the middle. Germline assignment: CDR1 DFQATT and CDR2 SNEGSKA (reference sequence). The CDR3 is 14 amino acids. CDR3 sequence reads: CSAGGYGDSYEQYF. In DNA, the CDR3 is TGCAGTGCTGGAGGCTATGGGGACTCCTACGAGCAGTACTTC.

This clonotype was seen more than once but under ten times. The chain has TRBV6-6 and TRBJ2-1; unclear D gene. This CDR3 comprises 13 residues. V was trimmed by 0 bases and J by 10 bases, leaving 10 bases between them. Germline CDR1 and CDR2: MNHNY and SVGAGI (reference sequence). For the CDR3, the DNA is TGTGCCAGCAGTTACTCTAGGTCAGCCGAGCAGTTCTTC. The encoded protein is CASSYSRSAEQFF.

The genes are TRBV10-3 and TRBJ2-3, with D possibly matching TRBD1 (5 bases). Trimming stripped 6 bases from V and 5 bases from J, with 12 bases between. The CDR3 has 13 amino acids. CDR1 ENHRY and CDR2 SYGVKD come from the germline V gene. CDR3 protein: CAIREGVEDTQYF. For the CDR3, the DNA is TGTGCCATCAGGGAAGGGGTGGAAGATACGCAGTATTTT.

Ten or more counts support this clonotype. V usage is TRBV6-5 and J usage is TRBJ2-5; D ambiguous. Germline CDR1 is MNHEY and CDR2 is SVGAGI. The CDR3 runs to 16 residues. Trimming shortened V by 2 bases and J by 3 bases, and 16 bases separated the two germline ends. The CDR3: CASSYVGPGGKETQYF. Here the CDR3 DNA reads TGTGCCAGCAGTTACGTCGGTCCCGGCGGAAAAGAGACCCAGTACTTC.